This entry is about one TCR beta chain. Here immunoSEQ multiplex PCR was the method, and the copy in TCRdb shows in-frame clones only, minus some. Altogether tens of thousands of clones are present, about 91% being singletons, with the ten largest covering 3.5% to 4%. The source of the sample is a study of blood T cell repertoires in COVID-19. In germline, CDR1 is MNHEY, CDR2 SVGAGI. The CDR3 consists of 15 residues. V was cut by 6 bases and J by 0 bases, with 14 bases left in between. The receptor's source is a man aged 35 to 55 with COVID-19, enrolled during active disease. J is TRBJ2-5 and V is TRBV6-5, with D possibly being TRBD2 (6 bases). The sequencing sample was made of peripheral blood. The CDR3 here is CASRATRGYQETQYF. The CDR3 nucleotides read TGTGCCAGCAGGGCTACCCGGGGGTACCAAGAGACCCAGTACTTC.